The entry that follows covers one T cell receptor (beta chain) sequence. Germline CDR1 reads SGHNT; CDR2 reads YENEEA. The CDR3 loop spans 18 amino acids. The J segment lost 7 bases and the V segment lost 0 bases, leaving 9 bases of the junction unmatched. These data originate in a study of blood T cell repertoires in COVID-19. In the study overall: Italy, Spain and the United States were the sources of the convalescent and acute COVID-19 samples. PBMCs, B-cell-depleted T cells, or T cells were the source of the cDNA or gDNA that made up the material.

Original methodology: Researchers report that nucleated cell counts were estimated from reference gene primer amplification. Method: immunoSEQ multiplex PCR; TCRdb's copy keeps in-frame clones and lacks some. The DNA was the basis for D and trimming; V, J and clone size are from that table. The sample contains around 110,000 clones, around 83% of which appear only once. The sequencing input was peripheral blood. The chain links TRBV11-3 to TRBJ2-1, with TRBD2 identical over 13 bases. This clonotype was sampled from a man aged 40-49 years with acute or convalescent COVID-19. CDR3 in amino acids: CASSLEGGTSGKLNEQFF. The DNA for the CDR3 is TGTGCCAGCAGCTTAGAGGGGGGGACTAGCGGGAAACTTAATGAGCAGTTCTTC.